Detailed here is one T cell receptor (beta chain). In the original analysis: It was from reference gene primer amplification that nucleated cell counts were estimated. Assay used: immunoSEQ multiplex PCR; TCRdb lists only in-frame clones, some missing. V and J calls and clone size are given by that table; D and trimming were obtained from the DNA. The data hold about 210,000 clones, with around 90% observed a single time. Unmatched junction bases numbered 10, after V lost 4 bases and J lost 2 bases. This CDR3 comprises 16 residues. The germline CDR1 and CDR2 sequences are SGHRS and YFSETQ. These data belong to a study of blood T cell repertoires in COVID-19. Those enrolled, adults aged 18 to 89 years, came from around 24 US areas. Participants' reported clinical history set cohort assignment.

Material for sequencing was PBMCs or T cells enriched from blood (not recorded which). The chain uses TRBV5-1 and TRBJ1-2; 8 bases agree with TRBD1. The clonotype comes from a man aged 18 to 30 with acute COVID-19. CDR3 amino acids: CASSAGTGSSNYGYTF. The CDR3 nucleotides are TGCGCCAGCAGCGCCGGGACAGGCAGTTCGAACTATGGCTACACCTTC.